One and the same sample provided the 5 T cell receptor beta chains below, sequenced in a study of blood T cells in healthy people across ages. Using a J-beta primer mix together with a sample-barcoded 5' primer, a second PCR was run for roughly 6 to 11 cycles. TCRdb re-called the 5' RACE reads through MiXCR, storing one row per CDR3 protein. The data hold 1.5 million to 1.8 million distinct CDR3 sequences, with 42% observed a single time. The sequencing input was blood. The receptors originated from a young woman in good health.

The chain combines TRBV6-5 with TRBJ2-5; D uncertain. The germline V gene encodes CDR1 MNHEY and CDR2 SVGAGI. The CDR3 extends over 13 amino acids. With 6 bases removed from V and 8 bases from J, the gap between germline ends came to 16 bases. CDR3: CASRETTGRTQYF. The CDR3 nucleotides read TGTGCCAGCAGGGAAACGACCGGGCGAACCCAGTACTTC.

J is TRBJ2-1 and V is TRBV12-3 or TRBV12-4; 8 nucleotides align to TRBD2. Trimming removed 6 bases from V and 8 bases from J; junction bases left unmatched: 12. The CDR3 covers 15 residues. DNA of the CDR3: TGTGCCAGCAGCTCCGACTCGGGGGGGTACCATGAGCAGTTCTTC. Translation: CASSSDSGGYHEQFF.

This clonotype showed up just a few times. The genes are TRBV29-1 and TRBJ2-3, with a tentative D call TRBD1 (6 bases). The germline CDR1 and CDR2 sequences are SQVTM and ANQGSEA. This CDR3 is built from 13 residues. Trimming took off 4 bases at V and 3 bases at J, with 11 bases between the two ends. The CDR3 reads CSVGRGQTDTQYF. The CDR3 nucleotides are TGCAGCGTTGGTCGCGGACAGACAGATACGCAGTATTTT.

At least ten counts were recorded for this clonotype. In DNA form, the CDR3 reads TGCAGTGCTAGATCAGACAGCGCTCGGGAGACCCAGTACTTC. Encoded protein: CSARSDSARETQYF. V gene TRBV20-1 combines with J gene TRBJ2-5; possible D gene TRBD1, 5 bases. The germline CDR1 and CDR2 sequences are DFQATT and SNEGSKA (reference sequence). The CDR3 is made up of 14 amino acids. Trimming cost V 2 bases and J 5 bases, with 15 bases left between them.

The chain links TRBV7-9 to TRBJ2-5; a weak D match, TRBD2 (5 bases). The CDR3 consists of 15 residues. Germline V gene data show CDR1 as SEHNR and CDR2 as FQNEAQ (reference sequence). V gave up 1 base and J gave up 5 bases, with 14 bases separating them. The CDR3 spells CASSLGALERETQYF. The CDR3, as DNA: TGTGCCAGCAGCTTAGGGGCACTAGAAAGGGAGACCCAGTACTTC.